A single sample is the source of the 21 T cell receptor beta chains below, sequenced in a study of response to subunit inactivated influenza vaccine. One entry per CDR3 protein results from TCRdb running MiXCR on the RT-PCR reads. The table lists about 500,000 distinct CDR3 sequences, 16% of them singletons, with over 2.5% in the top ten. The sample was CD4+ T cells sorted from PBMCs, taken around 25 months after vaccination. The receptors originated from a man aged 50 to 69 who received an inactivated influenza vaccine.

Written as DNA, the CDR3 is TGTGCCAGCAGCTTAGAGCAGGGTAGCACAGATACGCAGCATTTT. It specifies CASSLEQGSTDTQHF. The chain carries TRBV7-2 and TRBJ2-3, with a possible D match to TRBD1 (5 bases). The end of the DNA is better explained by TRBJ1-5, so the J call may be wrong. The CDR3 contains 15 residues. Germline CDR1 and CDR2: SGHTA and FQGNSA.

This clonotype was found a few times. The chain employs TRBV3-1 and TRBJ1-6; the match to TRBD1 covers 10 bases. V gave up 4 bases and J gave up 9 bases; unmatched junction bases: 9. The CDR3 covers 16 residues. Per the germline V gene, CDR1 is LGHDT and CDR2 is YNNKEL (reference sequence). In DNA, the CDR3 is TGTGCCAGCAGCCCTCGGACAGGGGGATCGGGTTCACCCCTCCACTTT. This codes for CASSPRTGGSGSPLHF.

The chain combines TRBV20-1 with TRBJ2-1; D remains ambiguous. Germline CDR1 and CDR2: DFQATT and SNEGSKA (reference sequence). Trimming took 0 bases from V and 4 from J, leaving 10 bases between them. The CDR3 runs 14 residues. The CDR3 sequence: CSARDQIGYNEQFF. The CDR3 DNA reads as TGCAGTGCTAGAGATCAAATCGGATACAATGAGCAGTTCTTC.

Only a few counts were recorded for this clonotype. The chain links TRBV12-3 or TRBV12-4 to TRBJ2-1; D may correspond to TRBD1 or TRBD2 (5 bases each). There are 14 residues in the CDR3. Trimming stripped 6 bases from V and 12 bases from J, with 21 bases between. This CDR3 reads CASSDSAVPGRQFF. Written as DNA, the CDR3 is TGTGCCAGCAGCGATAGCGCCGTCCCAGGGAGGCAGTTCTTC.

The chain has TRBV4-2 and TRBJ1-5; perhaps TRBD1 as D (5 bases). The V gene lost 0 bases and the J gene lost 6 bases, with 12 bases spanning the gap. Germline assignment: CDR1 LGHNA and CDR2 YNFKEQ. The CDR3 is made up of 15 amino acids. CDR3 loop: CASSQEWGRGQPQHF. The CDR3 DNA is TGTGCCAGCAGCCAAGAATGGGGGAGGGGTCAGCCCCAGCATTTT.

This clonotype was picked up a small number of times. The chain employs TRBV7-9 and TRBJ2-7, with 7 nucleotides matching TRBD1. Germline assignment: CDR1 SEHNR and CDR2 FQNEAQ (reference sequence). The CDR3 runs to 14 residues. The ends lost 2 bases at V and 5 bases at J; junction bases unmatched: 6. The CDR3 DNA follows: TGTGCCAGCAGCTTATCCATGACAGGGAACGAGCAGTACTTC. Amino acid sequence: CASSLSMTGNEQYF.

This chain links TRBV20-1 with TRBJ2-5; TRBD2 might be the D (6 bases). The CDR3 has 13 amino acids. CDR1 is DFQATT and CDR2 is SNEGSKA in the germline V gene (reference sequence). V dropped 6 bases and J dropped 5 bases, with 16 bases sitting between them. The CDR3 DNA is TGCAGTGCCGGAGGGACCGGAGGGGAGACCCAGTACTTC. Amino acid sequence: CSAGGTGGETQYF.

This rearrangement joins TRBV5-1 to TRBJ2-4; 7 nucleotides align to TRBD1. Germline trimming cut 3 bases from V and 1 base from J; bases unmatched to any gene: 4. CDR3 length equals 15 residues. Germline V lookup: CDR1 SGHRS, CDR2 YFSETQ. The CDR3 here is CASSWTGHAKNIQYF. The CDR3 region has the DNA TGCGCCAGCAGCTGGACAGGTCATGCCAAAAACATTCAGTACTTC.

Ten or more counts support this clonotype. The rearrangement joins TRBV10-3 to TRBJ2-2, with 14 bases identical to TRBD2. The CDR3 is made up of 16 amino acids. Germline V gene lookup returns CDR1 ENHRY and CDR2 SYGVKD. The trim removed 6 bases at V and 1 base at J, leaving 1 base unmatched. The CDR3 loop is CAIRGTSGRNTGELFF. CDR3 bases: TGTGCCATCAGAGGGACTAGCGGGAGGAACACCGGGGAGCTGTTTTTT.

The chain carries TRBV6-2 or TRBV6-3 and TRBJ1-1; tentatively, D is TRBD1 (5 bases). CDR1 and CDR2 from the germline V gene are MNHEY and SVGEGT. CDR3 size: 13 residues. V gave up 5 bases and J gave up 3 bases, with 10 bases separating them. The CDR3 here is CASSKSRDTEAFF. In nucleotides, the CDR3 is TGTGCCAGCAGTAAGAGCAGGGACACTGAAGCTTTCTTT.

This chain uses TRBV10-3 with TRBJ1-4; possibly TRBD1 for D (6 bases). The CDR3 has 13 amino acids. V lost 5 bases to trimming and J lost 4 bases, with 8 bases between them. The germline V gene has CDR1 ENHRY and CDR2 SYGVKD. CDR3 amino acids: CAISTGLNEKLFF. DNA for the CDR3: TGTGCCATCAGTACAGGGCTTAATGAAAAACTGTTTTTT.

The chain joins TRBV5-4 to TRBJ2-7, with TRBD1 matching 11 bases. The CDR3 runs to 16 residues. The germline gives CDR1 SGHNT, CDR2 YYREEE (reference sequence). Trimming at V came to 4 bases and at J to 3 bases, leaving 9 bases not matched to a gene. The CDR3 DNA reads as TGTGCCAGCAGCATGGGGGGACAGGGGGGGCTCTACGAGCAGTACTTC. This codes for CASSMGGQGGLYEQYF.

This clonotype has a handful of counts. The chain joins TRBV7-9 to TRBJ1-2; D remains ambiguous. Trimming took off 5 bases at V and 0 bases at J, with 7 bases between the two ends. Germline V CDR1 and CDR2: SEHNR, FQNEAQ (reference sequence). This CDR3 contains 13 residues. This CDR3 is CASSPSANYGYTF. In DNA, the CDR3 is TGTGCCAGCAGCCCCTCGGCTAACTATGGCTACACCTTC.

The chain employs TRBV5-1 and TRBJ2-4; 7 bases match TRBD1. With V trimmed by 0 bases and J by 0 bases, 3 bases remained unmatched. The germline V gene encodes CDR1 SGHRS and CDR2 YFSETQ. This CDR3 spans 16 amino acids. The CDR3 loop is CASSLGDSIAKNIQYF. The DNA for the CDR3 is TGCGCCAGCAGCTTGGGGGACAGTATAGCCAAAAACATTCAGTACTTC.

This chain joins TRBV5-1 and TRBJ2-7; D gene uncertain. The germline V and J ends were trimmed by 5 bases and 4 bases, with 1 base remaining between them. This CDR3 has 9 amino acids. Germline V gene lookup returns CDR1 SGHRS and CDR2 YFSETQ. This CDR3 reads CASRYEQYF. The CDR3 DNA reads as TGCGCCAGCAGGTACGAGCAGTACTTC. Variable domain in full (rest from reference TRBV5-1 and TRBJ2-7): KAGVTQTPRYLIKTRGQQVTLSCSPISGHRSVSWYQQTPGQGLQFLFEYFSETQRNKGNFPGRFSGRQFSNSRSEMNVSTLELGDSALYLCASRYEQYFGPGTRLTVT.

The rearrangement uses TRBV5-1 and TRBJ2-7; D is possibly TRBD2 (6 bases). The CDR3 is 15 amino acids. Germline-derived CDR1 and CDR2 are SGHRS and YFSETQ. V lost 4 bases and J lost 0, with 14 bases in between. The CDR3 DNA reads as TGCGCCAGCAGCGCCTCCGGGACTCCCTCCTACGAGCAGTACTTC. It specifies CASSASGTPSYEQYF.

The gene calls are TRBV3-1 and TRBJ2-7; no definite D call. Per germline, CDR1 LGHDT and CDR2 YNNKEL (reference sequence). Trimming cost V 1 base and J 2 bases, with 9 bases left between them. The CDR3 extends over 14 amino acids. The CDR3 bases are TGTGCCAGCAGCCAAGGGACGGTGACCTACGAGCAGTACTTC. Its translation: CASSQGTVTYEQYF.

The rearrangement uses TRBV12-3 or TRBV12-4 and TRBJ1-1, with D unclear. This CDR3 region has 14 residues. Trimming shortened V by 3 bases and J by 1 base, and 9 bases separated the two germline ends. CDR3 in DNA: TGTGCCAGCAGTTTCGGGCGGACGAACACTGAAGCTTTCTTT. Translation: CASSFGRTNTEAFF.

A few counts support this clonotype. The chain couples TRBV20-1 to TRBJ2-3, with a tentative D call TRBD2 (6 bases). Between the trimmed V and J ends, which lost 0 bases and 5 bases, there was a span of 15 bases. The CDR3 runs to 15 residues. Germline CDR1 reads DFQATT; CDR2 reads SNEGSKA (reference sequence). The CDR3 DNA is TGCAGTGCTAGAGATGGCGCGGGGCCCGGAGATACGCAGTATTTT. Its protein product is CSARDGAGPGDTQYF.

The chain carries TRBV20-1 and TRBJ2-5; no clear D. The CDR3 consists of 14 residues. CDR1 and CDR2 (germline): DFQATT, SNEGSKA (reference sequence). Trimming left V 0 bases short and J 2 bases short, with 10 bases between. The CDR3: CSARDKAIQETQYF. The DNA of the CDR3 is TGCAGTGCTAGAGATAAGGCGATTCAAGAGACCCAGTACTTC.

This clonotype was recorded a few times. The V and J genes are TRBV4-1 and TRBJ2-7; D is possibly TRBD1 (6 bases). This CDR3 is built from 15 residues. With 4 bases removed from V and 3 bases from J, the gap between germline ends came to 16 bases. Germline V gives CDR1 MGHRA, CDR2 YSYEKL. CDR3 DNA: TGCGCCAGCAGCCCCCTGTACAGGGTGGACTACGAGCAGTACTTC. This encodes CASSPLYRVDYEQYF.